In this sample, the clone carrying this T cell receptor beta chain turned up many times. V gave up 6 bases and J gave up 0 bases, with 15 bases separating them. The CDR3 is 17 amino acids. Germline V gene sequence: CDR1 MDHEN, CDR2 SYDVKM. The data were obtained in a study of neurological immune-mediated disorders. The study built unsorted libraries from 2 million PBMCs kept at -80 C. TCRdb passed the 5' RACE reads through MiXCR, listing each CDR3 protein once. The sample consists of about 74,000 distinct CDR3 sequences, around 5.2% of them appearing once. The sequence came from a man aged 18 to 35 with multiple sclerosis. Specimen: PBMCs. This chain uses TRBV28 with TRBJ2-6, with a possible D match to TRBD1 (5 bases). Here the CDR3 reads CASRNRTRGSGANVLTF. CDR3 sequence (DNA): TGTGCCAGCAGGAATAGGACAAGGGGCTCTGGGGCCAACGTCCTGACTTTC.